This passage covers 23 T cell receptor beta chains from one sample sequenced in a study of Graves' ophthalmopathy and Graves' hyperthyroidism. The authors amplified TCR beta CDR3 regions from RNA transcripts. Amplification began with first-round RT-PCR using HTBI primers, then second-round multiplex PCR was performed. Using its own MiXCR run on the multiplex PCR reads, TCRdb lists one record per CDR3 protein. This sample yields almost 750,000 distinct CDR3 sequences, of which approximately 40% are seen a single time; approximately 43% belongs to the top ten. The sequencing sample was made of peripheral blood. Source of these receptors: an adult man with Graves' ophthalmopathy.

The chain carries TRBV4-2 and TRBJ2-7; perhaps TRBD1 as D (6 bases). The CDR3 is 16 amino acids. In germline, CDR1 is LGHNA, CDR2 YNFKEQ. Trimming cost V 0 bases and J 2 bases, with 14 bases left between them. CDR3 in amino acids: CASSQESGQGTYEQYF. CDR3 nucleotides: TGTGCCAGCAGCCAAGAGTCGGGGCAGGGGACCTACGAGCAGTACTTC.

Comment on this clonotype: Here the CDR3 omits its conserved ending phenylalanine or tryptophan, so a read error is the likely source. The DNA is left out, because the CDR3 cannot be placed on it with certainty; the CDR3 is given as TCRdb lists it. The chain joins TRBV2 to TRBJ1-1. Ends included, the CDR3 has 8 residues. The V gene's germline CDR1 is SNHLY and CDR2 FYNNEI. The CDR3 spells CASRLETR.

This clonotype showed up just a few times. This rearrangement joins TRBV20-1 to TRBJ2-7; TRBD1 matches at 10 bases. This CDR3 is 15 amino acids long. Germline CDR1 reads DFQATT; CDR2 reads SNEGSKA (reference sequence). Trimming removed 5 bases from V and 2 bases from J; junction bases left unmatched: 9. CDR3 amino acids: CSAAATGQGTYEQYF. In nucleotides, the CDR3 is TGCAGTGCTGCTGCGACGGGACAGGGGACCTACGAGCAGTACTTC.

This clonotype came up a few times. This chain connects TRBV6-1 to TRBJ1-2; 7 bases align to TRBD1. Germline values: CDR1 MNHNS, CDR2 SASEGT. This CDR3 contains 13 residues. J gave up 8 bases and V 5 bases, and 8 bases lay outside the gene matches. The DNA for the CDR3 is TGTGCCAGCAGTCGTAAGGGGGCGTCCGGCTACACCTTC. It encodes CASSRKGASGYTF.

The CDR3 DNA follows: TGTGCCAGCAGCTTCTCTACGGGGGAAGAGACCCAGTACTTC. This translates into CASSFSTGEETQYF. The chain couples TRBV5-6 to TRBJ2-5; a possible D gene is TRBD2 (6 bases). The CDR3 is 14 residues long. The V and J ends lost 2 bases and 3 bases respectively, with 11 bases between them. Per the germline V gene, CDR1 is SGHDT and CDR2 is YYEEEE. The complete variable domain, with remaining parts taken from reference TRBV5-6 and TRBJ2-5, reads DAGVTQSPTHLIKTRGQQVTLRCSPKSGHDTVSWYQQALGQGPQFIFQYYEEEERQRGNFPDRFSGHQFPNYSSELNVNALLLGDSALYLCASSFSTGEETQYFGPGTRLLVL.

This clonotype was found a few times. The junction differs from germline at one of its ends, possibly a read error. The chain employs TRBV7-9 and TRBJ1-2; tentatively, D is TRBD1 (6 bases). This CDR3 region has 14 residues. The germline CDR1 and CDR2 sequences are SEHNR and FQNEAQ (reference sequence). CDR3 coding DNA: TGCGCCAGCAGCCCAAAACAGGGTAACTATGGCTACACCTTC. Translating it yields CASSPKQGNYGYTF. Supplemented by reference TRBV7-9 and TRBJ1-2, the full variable domain reads DTGVSQNPRHKITKRGQNVTFRCDPISEHNRLYWYRQTLGQGPEFLTYFQNEAQLEKSRLLSDRFSAERPKGSFSTLEIQRTEQGDSAMYLCASSPKQGNYGYTFGSGTRLTVV.

About this clonotype: At one end the junction does not follow the germline gene, possibly because of a read error. The gene calls are TRBV7-6 and TRBJ2-3, with D hard to call. CDR3 length: 13 amino acids. In germline, CDR1 is SGHVS, CDR2 FNYEAQ. This CDR3 is CASSDSSTDTQYF. The DNA of the CDR3 is TGTGCTAGCAGCGATTCAAGCACAGATACGCAGTATTTT. Full variable domain (remainder filled in from reference TRBV7-6 and TRBJ2-3): GAGVSQSPRYKVTKRGQDVALRCDPISGHVSLYWYRQALGQGPEFLTYFNYEAQQDKSGLPNDRFSAERPEGSISTLTIQRTEQRDSAMYRCASSDSSTDTQYFGPGTRLTVL.

The chain has TRBV29-1 and TRBJ1-1; 9 nucleotides agree with TRBD1. The CDR3 runs 15 residues. CDR1 is SQVTM and CDR2 is ANQGSEA in the germline V gene. Losses at the gene ends were 4 bases for V and 11 bases for J; bases not matched to a gene: 17. The CDR3 loop is CSVAALGQGLVRAFF. The CDR3, as DNA: TGCAGCGTTGCGGCTCTAGGACAGGGGCTGGTGCGGGCTTTCTTT.

V and J are TRBV7-3 and TRBJ2-5; D could derive from TRBD1 or TRBD2 (5 bases each). Per the germline V gene, CDR1 is SGHTA and CDR2 is FQGTGA. V was trimmed by 2 bases and J by 1 base, leaving 11 bases between them. The CDR3 consists of 15 residues. The CDR3 bases are TGTGCCAGCAGCTTAGGGCCGGGGCGCCAAGAGACCCAGTACTTC. It encodes CASSLGPGRQETQYF.

This clonotype has just one count. Just one base apart from a much larger clone, this may be a read error. The chain uses TRBV7-3 and TRBJ1-2; a weak D match, TRBD1 (5 bases). The CDR3 consists of 16 residues. V lost 4 bases to trimming and J lost 0 bases, with 15 bases between them. The V gene's germline CDR1 is SGHTA and CDR2 FQGTGA. The CDR3 DNA sequence: TGTGCCAGCAGCTCCCCCGGGGACGGGGCTAACTATGGCTACACCTTC. This translates into CASSSPGDGANYGYTF.

The J gene is TRBJ2-5, the V gene TRBV11-1; D gene ambiguous. CDR3 length: 13 amino acids. Per the germline V gene, CDR1 is SGHAT and CDR2 is FQDESV (reference sequence). V shed 2 bases and J shed 1 base, with 5 bases lying between them. The CDR3 here is CASSLYAQETQYF. The CDR3 DNA reads as TGTGCCAGCAGCTTATATGCCCAAGAGACCCAGTACTTC.

Of note for this clonotype: The germline gene is not matched at one end of the junction; a read error may be the cause. The rearrangement uses TRBV6-2 or TRBV6-3 and TRBJ2-7; D is ambiguous. Germline values: CDR1 MNHEY, CDR2 SVGEGT. CDR3 length equals 14 residues. CDR3 in amino acids: CAISYSALTYEQYF. CDR3 DNA sequence: TGTGCCATCAGTTACTCGGCACTTACCTACGAGCAGTACTTC.

This clonotype appeared a single time. The gene calls are TRBV7-2 and TRBJ2-7, with D possibly matching TRBD1 (6 bases). CDR1 SGHTA and CDR2 FQGNSA come from the germline V gene. The CDR3 spans 14 residues. Deletions cut 6 bases from V and 5 bases from J, with 17 bases between. CDR3: CASRTGTNLNEQYF. The CDR3 coding sequence is TGTGCCAGCAGAACCGGGACAAATCTCAACGAGCAGTACTTC.

This clonotype came up many times. This rearrangement joins TRBV7-2 to TRBJ1-2; 7 bases map to TRBD1. The CDR3 extends over 12 amino acids. Germline V gene lookup returns CDR1 SGHTA and CDR2 FQGNSA. The V segment lost 2 bases and the J segment 8 bases; nucleotides outside the gene matches: 2. DNA for the CDR3: TGTGCCAGCAGCTTAACAGGGGTCGGCTACACCTTC. Residues: CASSLTGVGYTF.

The chain couples TRBV7-2 to TRBJ2-5; 11 bases agree with TRBD2. The J call may be incorrect, as the DNA end agrees better with TRBJ2-1. CDR1 is SGHTA, CDR2 FQGNSA, per germline. The CDR3 extends over 16 amino acids. CDR3 loop: CASSLNGALAGDPQFF. The CDR3 nucleotides read TGTGCCAGCAGCTTAAATGGGGCACTAGCGGGAGACCCTCAGTTCTTC.

The CDR3 sequence: CASSSDRGRWDTEAFF. The CDR3 DNA reads as TGCGCCAGCAGCTCTGACAGGGGGCGTTGGGACACTGAAGCTTTCTTT. J is TRBJ1-1 and V is TRBV5-1; 10 positions agree with TRBD1. This CDR3 comprises 16 residues. Trimming cost V 3 bases and J 3 bases; bases outside gene matches: 8. The germline V gene encodes CDR1 SGHRS and CDR2 YFSETQ.

The J gene is TRBJ2-7, the V gene TRBV7-2; 7 bases line up with TRBD2. Germline assignment: CDR1 SGHTA and CDR2 FQGNSA. CDR3 length: 16 residues. J gave up 2 bases and V 1 base, and 8 bases lay outside the gene matches. The CDR3 is CASSLGGIAGTYEQYF. The CDR3 DNA follows: TGTGCCAGCAGCTTAGGGGGGATAGCGGGCACCTACGAGCAGTACTTC.

This clonotype was seen ten or more times. The chain is built from TRBV5-1 and TRBJ1-2; no definite D call. The CDR3 is 13 residues long. From germline, CDR1 is SGHRS and CDR2 YFSETQ. V lost 4 bases to trimming and J lost 7 bases, with 14 bases between them. CDR3 protein: CASSIGGRVGYTF. The CDR3 DNA follows: TGCGCCAGCAGCATCGGAGGGAGGGTTGGCTACACCTTC.

This clonotype was detected a few times. The chain is built from TRBV19 and TRBJ1-2; D may be TRBD1 (5 bases). V lost 1 base to trimming and J lost 6 bases, with 12 bases between them. The CDR3 has 14 amino acids. CDR1 and CDR2 (germline): LNHDA, SQIVND (reference sequence). CDR3 residues: CASSIGQRTHGYTF. The CDR3 DNA follows: TGTGCCAGTAGTATAGGACAGAGGACGCATGGCTACACCTTC.

This chain joins TRBV29-1 and TRBJ2-5; 9 bases fit TRBD1. J gave up 5 bases and V 6 bases, and 4 bases lay outside the gene matches. Germline values: CDR1 SQVTM, CDR2 ANQGSEA. The CDR3 contains 12 residues. This CDR3 is CSVQGARETQYF. The CDR3 DNA reads TGCAGCGTACAGGGGGCGAGGGAGACCCAGTACTTC.

This clonotype has more than one count but fewer than ten. This chain connects TRBV19 to TRBJ2-6; no reliable D call. This CDR3 region has 16 residues. V was cut by 1 base and J by 5 bases, with 12 bases left in between. CDR1 is LNHDA, CDR2 SQIVND, per germline (reference sequence). The CDR3 DNA follows: TGTGCCAGTAGTATAGCGGGCAAGGGCTGGGCCAACGTCCTGACTTTC. Protein product: CASSIAGKGWANVLTF.

This chain joins TRBV7-3 and TRBJ1-5, with D unresolved. Trimming shortened V by 6 bases and J by 1 base, and 10 bases separated the two germline ends. Germline V gene sequence: CDR1 SGHTA, CDR2 FQGTGA. The CDR3 extends over 14 amino acids. Written as DNA, the CDR3 is TGTGCCAGCAGTTCTTTGGAGAGCAATCAGCCCCAGCATTTT. Translation gives CASSSLESNQPQHF.

Worth noting for this clonotype: This may be a read error, as it is one base from a much larger clone. The V gene is TRBV20-1, the J gene TRBJ2-5; no clear D. Germline CDR1 DFQATT, CDR2 SNEGSKA (reference sequence). There are 11 residues in the CDR3. Trimming cost V 6 bases and J 4 bases, with 9 bases left between them. The CDR3 spells CSAVLRETQYF. The DNA for the CDR3 is TGCAGTGCCGTCCTTCGAGAGACCCAGTACTTC.